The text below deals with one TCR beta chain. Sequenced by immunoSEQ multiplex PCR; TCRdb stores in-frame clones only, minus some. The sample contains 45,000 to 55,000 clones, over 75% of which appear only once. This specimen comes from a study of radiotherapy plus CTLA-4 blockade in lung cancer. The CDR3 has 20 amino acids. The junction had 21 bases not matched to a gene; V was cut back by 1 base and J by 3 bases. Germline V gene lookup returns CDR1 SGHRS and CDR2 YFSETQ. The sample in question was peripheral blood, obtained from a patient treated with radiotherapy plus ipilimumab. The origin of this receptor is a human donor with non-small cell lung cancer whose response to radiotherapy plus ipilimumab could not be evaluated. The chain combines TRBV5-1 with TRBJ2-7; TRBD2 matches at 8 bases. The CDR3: CASSLLRRGAEGSERYEQYF. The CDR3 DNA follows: TGCGCCAGCAGCTTGCTCCGGCGGGGGGCCGAGGGTTCCGAGCGCTACGAGCAGTACTTC.